The rows below give T cell receptor beta chains drawn from one sample of a study of T cells in tumors after PD-1 blockade. Generated by immunoSEQ multiplex PCR, the TCRdb table keeps only in-frame clones and is missing some. The sample contains 14,000 to 15,000 clones, about four fifths of which appear only once. Here the sequenced sample was PBMCs, taken after anti-PD-1 treatment. Source of these receptors: a human donor with basal cell carcinoma. CDR3s include the opening cysteine and the closing phenylalanine or tryptophan. The D gene is left open where the match is weak. For some rows the clone size is stated as once, few or many, or as a class when expanded; others skip it.

J gene	V gene	D gene	clone size	CDR3 protein	CDR3 DNA
TRBJ2-1	TRBV2	TRBD2	few	CASSYGGAGEGSSYNEQFF	TGTGCCAGCAGTTACGGGGGGGCGGGGGAGGGGAGCTCCTACAATGAGCAGTTCTTC
TRBJ2-5	TRBV3-1/TRBV3-2	TRBD2	-	CASSRTSGGGRETQYF	TGTGCCAGCAGCCGTACTAGCGGGGGGGGAAGAGAGACCCAGTACTTC
TRBJ2-2	TRBV30	TRBD2	-	CAWSGGRAEELFF	TGTGCCTGGAGTGGCGGGAGGGCCGAGGAGCTGTTTTTT
TRBJ1-4	TRBV25-1	-	-	CASSRGFNEKLFF	TGTGCCAGCAGTAGAGGGTTTAATGAAAAACTGTTTTTT
TRBJ1-5	TRBV5-6	TRBD1	-	CASSFQGGAARQPQHF	TGTGCCAGCAGCTTTCAGGGGGGGGCCGCCAGACAGCCCCAGCATTTT
TRBJ2-3	TRBV20-1	-	-	CSCYVADTQYF	TGCAGTTGCTATGTTGCAGATACGCAGTATTTT
TRBJ1-1	TRBV4-1	TRBD1	-	CASRRGQGDTEAFF	TGCGCCAGCAGACGGGGACAGGGGGACACTGAAGCTTTCTTT
TRBJ2-7	TRBV6-6	TRBD1	-	CASSRLGTGASYEQYF	TGTGCCAGCAGTCGACTCGGGACAGGGGCCTCCTACGAGCAGTACTTC
TRBJ1-6	TRBV27	-	few	CASSLSAGSPLHF	TGTGCCAGCAGTTTAAGCGCGGGCTCACCCCTCCACTTT
TRBJ2-5	TRBV6-2/TRBV6-3	TRBD2	-	CASSYSRSLAGAQYF	TGTGCCAGCAGTTACTCGAGGAGCCTCGCGGGGGCCCAGTACTTC
TRBJ1-6	TRBV18	TRBD1	-	CASSTGGRPYNSPLHF	TGTGCCAGCTCCACAGGGGGCAGGCCCTATAATTCACCCCTCCACTTT
TRBJ2-5	TRBV4-2	TRBD1	-	CASSQAFQGAEETQYF	TGTGCCAGCAGCCAAGCTTTTCAGGGGGCTGAAGAGACCCAGTACTTC
TRBJ2-7	TRBV19	TRBD2	-	CASRAAGDLYEQYF	TGTGCCAGTAGAGCGGCGGGGGACCTCTACGAGCAGTACTTC
TRBJ2-7	TRBV25-1	-	-	CASSEYPETTYEQYF	TGTGCCAGCAGTGAATATCCAGAGACTACCTACGAGCAGTACTTC
TRBJ1-1	TRBV13	-	-	CASSAYSQLNTEAFF	TGTGCCAGCAGCGCTTACAGCCAGCTGAACACTGAAGCTTTCTTT
TRBJ1-1	TRBV29-1	-	-	CSVEVGTGAFF	TGCAGCGTTGAGGTGGGGACTGGGGCTTTCTTT
TRBJ2-3	TRBV7-2	-	once	CASSLLFGDTVFQDTQYF	TGTGCCAGCAGCTTATTGTTCGGCGATACAGTTTTTCAGGATACGCAGTATTTT